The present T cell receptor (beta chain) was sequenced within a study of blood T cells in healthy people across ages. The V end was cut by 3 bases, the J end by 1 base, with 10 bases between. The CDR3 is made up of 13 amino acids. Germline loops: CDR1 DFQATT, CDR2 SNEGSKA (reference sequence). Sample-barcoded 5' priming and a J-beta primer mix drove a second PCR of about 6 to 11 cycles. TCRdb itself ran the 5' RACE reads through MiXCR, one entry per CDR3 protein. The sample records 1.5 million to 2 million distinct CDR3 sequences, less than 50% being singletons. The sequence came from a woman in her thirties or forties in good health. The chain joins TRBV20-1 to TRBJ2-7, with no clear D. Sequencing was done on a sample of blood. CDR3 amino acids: CSARDAASYEQYF. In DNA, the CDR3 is TGCAGTGCTAGGGACGCTGCTTCCTACGAGCAGTACTTC.